Reported below is one T cell receptor beta chain. These data come from a study of blood T cell repertoires in COVID-19. Study context: Donors in the United States, Italy and Spain gave samples during acute or convalescent COVID-19. The analysed material was cDNA or gDNA that came from T cells, B-cell-depleted T cells, or PBMCs.

In the source study's methods: Using reference gene primer amplification, nucleated cell counts were estimated. The protocol was immunoSEQ multiplex PCR, while the TCRdb copy is restricted to in-frame clones and leaves out a portion. The V and J calls and the clone size are those of that table, but D and trimming were determined from the DNA. The top ten clones hold 2.5% to 3.5% of a sample with over 200,000 clones, 85% to 90% of them seen once. Looked up from germline, CDR1 is MDHEN and CDR2 is SYDVKM. The CDR3 spans 15 residues. Trimming cost V 5 bases and J 4 bases; bases outside gene matches: 5. Sequencing input: peripheral blood. The TCR comes from a woman between 55 and 75 years old with acute or convalescent COVID-19. The chain combines TRBV28 with TRBJ2-7, with 13 bases lining up with TRBD2. The CDR3 DNA follows: TGTGCCAGCAGTGGAGGGACTAGCGGGAAGTACGAGCAGTACTTC. Translated: CASSGGTSGKYEQYF.